This T cell receptor (beta chain) was retrieved from a study of blood T cell repertoires in COVID-19 (dated by TCRdb to the early 2020s). Broadly, across the study: The collaborator samples originated in the United States, Italy and Spain and spanned the acute and convalescent phases of COVID-19. The prospective study material was composed of cDNA or gDNA derived from T cells, B-cell-depleted T cells, or PBMCs. Deeply sampled blood TCRbeta repertoires from subjects exposed to, actively infected with, or recovered from COVID-19 were included in the dataset. The repertoires were released in a freely available public database intended as a resource for research on the immune response to SARS-CoV-2. The samples were drawn from two sources: the first 160 participants of the ongoing ImmuneRACE study, and about 1,300 subjects contributed by 6 global collaborators. The sample metadata nearly always contained a de-identified subject ID, COVID-19 status, age in years and sex. HLA class I and class II types, where available, came from metadata supplied by the sample provider rather than from assay-based typing.

Summary of the overall study and its limitations: How much clinical and demographic metadata was included differed by source and by participant, and the metadata was provided uncurated.

The immunoSEQ Assay, a bias-controlled multiplex PCR, was used to amplify TCRbeta CDR3 regions from genomic DNA. As for the authors' bioinformatics: The number of nucleated cells in each sample was estimated from the amplification of reference gene primers within the assay. Sequence reads were collapsed and filtered to measure the absolute abundance of every unique TCRbeta CDR3 rearrangement. For each sample, productive Simpson clonality was calculated as the square root of Simpson's diversity index over productive rearrangements. TCRdb took this table from immuneACCESS and kept in-frame rearrangements with V and J called. Such tables lack part of the clones; where checked against another copy, unresolved V genes explain under half of the gap, and the rest is unexplained. That table is the source of V, J and clone size, and D and trimming were worked out from the DNA. In this sample the table shows some 170,000 clones, approximately 85% of which occur a single time. Approximately 8.9% of the sample lies in the top ten.

There are 14 amino acids in the CDR3, from cysteine to phenylalanine inclusive. Just the 42-base CDR3 DNA is kept, in frame starting at base 1. CDR1 and CDR2 are drawn from the germline V gene (reference sequence): SEHNR, FQNEAQ. Trimming takes 3 bases from V and 5 bases from J, and the germline ends sit 10 bases apart. Whole blood was collected in K2EDTA tubes by collaborating institutions according to the institutions' own protocols. Collaborator samples were shipped for TCRbeta analysis as frozen whole blood, isolated PBMCs, or DNA extracted from either sample type. Comments on this clone: No antigen is known for it. Base-call qualities are not available, and no considerably larger clone is one nucleotide away.

The TCR originated in a woman aged 60-75 years with acute or convalescent COVID-19. The chain couples TRBV7-9 to TRBJ1-4; the D region possibly corresponds to TRBD1 (5 bases align). What was sequenced was peripheral blood. The base sequence is TGTGCCAGCAGCTTCCGACAGATAAATGAAAAACTGTTTTTT. This encodes CASSFRQINEKLFF. The reference TRBV7-9 and TRBJ1-4 proteins fill in what lies around the CDR3, so the full variable domain reads DTGVSQNPRHKITKRGQNVTFRCDPISEHNRLYWYRQTLGQGPEFLTYFQNEAQLEKSRLLSDRFSAERPKGSFSTLEIQRTEQGDSAMYLCASSFRQINEKLFFGSGTQLSVL.